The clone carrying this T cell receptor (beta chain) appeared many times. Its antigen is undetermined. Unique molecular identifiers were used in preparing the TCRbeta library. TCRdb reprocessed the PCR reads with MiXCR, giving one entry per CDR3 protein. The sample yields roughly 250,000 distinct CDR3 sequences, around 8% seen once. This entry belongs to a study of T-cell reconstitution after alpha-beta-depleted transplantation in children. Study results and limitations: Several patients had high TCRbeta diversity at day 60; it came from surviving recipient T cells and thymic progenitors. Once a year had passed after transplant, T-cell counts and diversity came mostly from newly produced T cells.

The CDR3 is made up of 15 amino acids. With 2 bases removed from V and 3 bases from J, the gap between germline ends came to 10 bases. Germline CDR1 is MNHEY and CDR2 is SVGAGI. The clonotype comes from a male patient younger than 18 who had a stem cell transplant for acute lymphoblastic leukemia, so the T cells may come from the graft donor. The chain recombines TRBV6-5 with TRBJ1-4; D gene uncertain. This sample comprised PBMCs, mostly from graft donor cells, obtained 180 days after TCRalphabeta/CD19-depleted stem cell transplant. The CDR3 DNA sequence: TGTGCCAGCAGTTACAGGAATACCCCTAATGAAAAACTGTTTTTT. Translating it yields CASSYRNTPNEKLFF.